Sequencing of this T cell receptor (beta chain) was carried out in a study of blood T cell repertoires in COVID-19. Study as a whole: Material from acute and convalescent COVID-19 was sourced from the United States, Italy and Spain. Nucleic acid was either cDNA or gDNA, and it came from T cells, B-cell-depleted T cells, or PBMCs.

In the study's own analysis: Quantification of nucleated cells was approximated via reference gene primer amplification. TCRdb keeps only in-frame clones here, not all; method: immunoSEQ multiplex PCR. Clone size and the V and J calls come from that table; the DNA yielded D and trimming. The top ten hold 20% to 25% of the sample, which has some 200,000 clones, 70% to 90% seen once. The sequencing sample was made of peripheral blood. This clonotype was obtained from a man between 60 and 75 years old with active or convalescent COVID-19.

The CDR3 bases are TGTGCCAGCAGCCTGGCAGGGCACTCCTACGAGCAGTACTTC. Translation: CASSLAGHSYEQYF. The V call is TRBV6-5, the J call TRBJ2-7; TRBD1 is a possible D gene (5 bases). The CDR3 extends over 14 amino acids. Per germline, CDR1 MNHEY and CDR2 SVGAGI. With 6 bases removed from V and 0 bases from J, the gap between germline ends came to 12 bases.